One and the same sample provided the 7 T cell receptor beta chains below, sequenced in a study of cytomegalovirus exposure and HLA in healthy donors. Clones were read by immunoSEQ multiplex PCR, and TCRdb kept only the in-frame ones, dropping some. The sample holds around 86,000 clones; approximately 93% are singletons and the top ten take approximately 1.1%. The specimen sequenced was PBMCs. Every receptor here comes from a woman aged 25 to 39 in good health and CMV-seropositive.

The chain combines TRBV9 with TRBJ2-1; 9 nucleotides align to TRBD2. CDR1 is SGDLS, CDR2 YYNGEE, per germline. Trimming removed 3 bases from V and 8 bases from J; junction bases left unmatched: 6. This CDR3 has 14 amino acids. The CDR3 is CASSAISGSHEQFF. The CDR3 nucleotides are TGTGCCAGCAGCGCTATTAGCGGGAGCCATGAGCAGTTCTTC.

The genes are TRBV5-1 and TRBJ1-1; D uncertain. V was clipped by 0 bases and J by 0 bases, with 12 bases between them. In germline, CDR1 is SGHRS, CDR2 YFSETQ. This CDR3 region has 16 residues. The CDR3 protein is CASSLGRSLMNTEAFF. Here the CDR3 DNA reads TGCGCCAGCAGCTTGGGACGGAGCCTGATGAACACTGAAGCTTTCTTT.

The CDR3: CASSQEHDGLADLSYTGELFF. CDR3 in DNA: TGCGCCAGCAGCCAAGAACACGACGGACTAGCGGACCTCTCGTACACCGGGGAGCTGTTTTTT. The gene calls are TRBV4-3 and TRBJ2-2; 10 bases are a match to TRBD2. The CDR3 contains 21 residues. The V gene end was trimmed by 0 bases and the J gene end by 3 bases; junction bases not matched to a gene: 16. Germline V gene sequence: CDR1 LGHNA, CDR2 YSLEER.

In its sample, this clone was seen once. The CDR3 protein is CASSVGAGVSHEQYF. For the CDR3, the DNA is TGTGCCAGCAGCGTAGGAGCGGGAGTGTCCCACGAGCAGTACTTC. V and J are TRBV9 and TRBJ2-7; 8 bases map to TRBD2. CDR1 SGDLS and CDR2 YYNGEE come from the germline V gene. The CDR3 covers 15 residues. The V segment lost 0 bases and the J segment 5 bases; nucleotides outside the gene matches: 7.

The chain employs TRBV19 and TRBJ2-7; 7 bases map to TRBD2. The germline CDR1 and CDR2 sequences are LNHDA and SQIVND (reference sequence). CDR3 length: 15 amino acids. The trim removed 9 bases at V and 3 bases at J, leaving 14 bases unmatched. The CDR3 reads CASTNVGGGLYEQYF. The CDR3 region has the DNA TGTGCCAGCACTAATGTTGGGGGAGGGCTCTACGAGCAGTACTTC. Supplemented by reference TRBV19 and TRBJ2-7, the full variable domain reads DGGITQSPKYLFRKEGQNVTLSCEQNLNHDAMYWYRQDPGQGLRLIYYSQIVNDFQKGDIAEGYSVSREKKESFPLTVTSAQKNPTAFYLCASTNVGGGLYEQYFGPGTRLTVT.

This clone has a single count. The genes are TRBV5-1 and TRBJ2-1, with 9 positions matching TRBD2. The V segment lost 8 bases and the J segment 8 bases; nucleotides outside the gene matches: 11. The CDR3 sequence is 14 residues long. CDR1 and CDR2 from the germline V gene are SGHRS and YFSETQ. This CDR3 reads CASAAGGRVDEQFF. CDR3 DNA: TGCGCCAGTGCAGCGGGAGGTAGGGTGGATGAGCAGTTCTTC.

The chain carries TRBV6-5 and TRBJ1-3; TRBD1 might be the D (5 bases). The germline V gene encodes CDR1 MNHEY and CDR2 SVGAGI. This CDR3 region has 15 residues. V was pared by 8 bases and J by 4 bases, with 18 bases between. DNA for the CDR3: TGTGCCAGCCGCAAAAACGGGGGATCAGGAAACACCATATATTTT. It is translated as CASRKNGGSGNTIYF.